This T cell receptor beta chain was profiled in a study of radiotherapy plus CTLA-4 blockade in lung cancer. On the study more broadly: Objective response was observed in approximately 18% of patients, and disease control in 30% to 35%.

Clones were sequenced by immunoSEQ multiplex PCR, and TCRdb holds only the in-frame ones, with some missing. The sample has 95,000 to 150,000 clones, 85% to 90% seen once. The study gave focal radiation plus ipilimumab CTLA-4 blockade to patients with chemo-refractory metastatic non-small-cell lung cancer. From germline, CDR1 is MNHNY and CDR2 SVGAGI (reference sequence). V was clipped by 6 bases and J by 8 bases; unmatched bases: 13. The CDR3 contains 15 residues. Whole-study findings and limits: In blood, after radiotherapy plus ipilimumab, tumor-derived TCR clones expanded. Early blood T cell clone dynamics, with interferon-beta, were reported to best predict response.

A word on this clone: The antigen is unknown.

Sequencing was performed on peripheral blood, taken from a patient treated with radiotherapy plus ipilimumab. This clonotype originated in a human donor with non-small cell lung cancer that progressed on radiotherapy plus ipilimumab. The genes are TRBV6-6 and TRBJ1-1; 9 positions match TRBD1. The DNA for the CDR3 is TGTGCCAGCAGAACAGGGACAGGGAGGTCTCGGGAAGCTTTCTTT. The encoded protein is CASRTGTGRSREAFF.